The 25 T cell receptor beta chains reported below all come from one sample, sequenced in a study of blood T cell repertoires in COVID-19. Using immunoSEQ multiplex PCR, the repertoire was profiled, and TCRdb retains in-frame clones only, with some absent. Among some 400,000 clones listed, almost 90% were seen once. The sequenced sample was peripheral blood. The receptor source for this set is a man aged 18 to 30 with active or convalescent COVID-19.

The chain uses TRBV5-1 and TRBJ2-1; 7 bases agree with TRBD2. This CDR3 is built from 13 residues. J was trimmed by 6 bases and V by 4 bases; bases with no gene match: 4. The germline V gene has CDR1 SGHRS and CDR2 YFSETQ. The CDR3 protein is CASSGEGGNEQFF. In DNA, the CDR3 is TGCGCCAGCAGCGGGGAGGGTGGCAATGAGCAGTTCTTC.

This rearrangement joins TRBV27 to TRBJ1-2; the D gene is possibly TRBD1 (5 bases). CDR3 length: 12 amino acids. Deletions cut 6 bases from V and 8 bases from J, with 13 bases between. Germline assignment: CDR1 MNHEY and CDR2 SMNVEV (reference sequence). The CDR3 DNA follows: TGTGCCAGCAGCCGGGGGGTGGGGGGCTACACCTTC. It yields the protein CASSRGVGGYTF.

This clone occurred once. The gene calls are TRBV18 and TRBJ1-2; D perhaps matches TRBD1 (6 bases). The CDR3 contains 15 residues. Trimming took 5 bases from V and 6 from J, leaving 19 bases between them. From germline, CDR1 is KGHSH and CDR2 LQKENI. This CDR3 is CASSEGANRANGYTF. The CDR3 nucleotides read TGTGCCAGCTCAGAAGGAGCTAACAGGGCCAATGGCTACACCTTC.

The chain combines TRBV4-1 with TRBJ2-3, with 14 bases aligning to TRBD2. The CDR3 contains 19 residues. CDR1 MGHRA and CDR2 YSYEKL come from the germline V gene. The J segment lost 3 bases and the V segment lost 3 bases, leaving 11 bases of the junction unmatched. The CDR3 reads CASSHRHGTSGRQTDTQYF. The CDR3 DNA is TGCGCCAGCAGCCATCGTCACGGGACTAGCGGGAGACAGACAGATACGCAGTATTTT.

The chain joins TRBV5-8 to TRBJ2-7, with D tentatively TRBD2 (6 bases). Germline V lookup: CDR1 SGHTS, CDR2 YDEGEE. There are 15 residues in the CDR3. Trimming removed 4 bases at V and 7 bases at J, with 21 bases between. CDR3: CASSLWVGGIREQYF. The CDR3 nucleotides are TGTGCCAGCAGCCTCTGGGTTGGGGGGATACGGGAGCAGTACTTC.

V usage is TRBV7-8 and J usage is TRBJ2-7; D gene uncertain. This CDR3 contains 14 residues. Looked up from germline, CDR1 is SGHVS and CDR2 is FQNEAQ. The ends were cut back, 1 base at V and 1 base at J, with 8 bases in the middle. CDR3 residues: CASSLGQLSYEQYF. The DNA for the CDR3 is TGTGCCAGCAGCTTAGGGCAGTTATCCTACGAGCAGTACTTC.

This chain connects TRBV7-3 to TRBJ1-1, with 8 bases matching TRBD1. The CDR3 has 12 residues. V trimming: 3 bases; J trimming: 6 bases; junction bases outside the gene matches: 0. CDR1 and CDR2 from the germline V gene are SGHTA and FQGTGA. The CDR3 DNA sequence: TGTGCCAGCAGCTTGACAGGGGCTGAAGCTTTCTTT. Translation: CASSLTGAEAFF.

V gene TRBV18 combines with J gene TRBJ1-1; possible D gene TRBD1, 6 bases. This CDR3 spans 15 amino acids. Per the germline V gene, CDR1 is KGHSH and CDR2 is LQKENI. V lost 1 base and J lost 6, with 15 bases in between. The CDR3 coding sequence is TGTGCCAGCTCACCACGAGAACAGGGCCCCCCTGAAGCTTTCTTT. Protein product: CASSPREQGPPEAFF.

CDR3 in DNA: TGTGCCAGCAGTCTTCAGGGATCGACAGATACGCAGTATTTT. Residues: CASSLQGSTDTQYF. The chain combines TRBV25-1 with TRBJ2-3; possible D gene TRBD1, 5 bases. Trimming removed 5 bases at V and 3 bases at J, with 12 bases between. CDR1 is MGHDK, CDR2 SYGVNS, per germline. This CDR3 is built from 14 residues.

The CDR3 loop is CASSQASGSMGNSYNEQFF. CDR3 nucleotides: TGCGCCAGCAGCCAAGCTAGCGGGAGTATGGGGAACTCCTACAATGAGCAGTTCTTC. This chain uses TRBV4-3 with TRBJ2-1; 10 positions match TRBD2. V lost 1 base to trimming and J lost 0 bases; unmatched junction nucleotides: 9. CDR1 is LGHNA and CDR2 is YSLEER in the germline V gene. The CDR3 runs to 19 residues.

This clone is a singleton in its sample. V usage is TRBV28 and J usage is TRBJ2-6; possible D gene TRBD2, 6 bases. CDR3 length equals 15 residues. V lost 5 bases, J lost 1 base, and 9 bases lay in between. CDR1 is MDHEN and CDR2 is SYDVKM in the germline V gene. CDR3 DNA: TGTGCCAGCAGTCTAGGGAGGTCTGGGGCCAACGTCCTGACTTTC. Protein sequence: CASSLGRSGANVLTF.

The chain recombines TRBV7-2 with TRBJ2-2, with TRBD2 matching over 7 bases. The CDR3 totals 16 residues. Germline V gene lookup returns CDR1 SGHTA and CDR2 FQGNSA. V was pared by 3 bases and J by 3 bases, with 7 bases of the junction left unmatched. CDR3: CASSFDGGWDTGELFF. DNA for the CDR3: TGTGCCAGCAGCTTCGACGGGGGGTGGGACACCGGGGAGCTGTTTTTT.

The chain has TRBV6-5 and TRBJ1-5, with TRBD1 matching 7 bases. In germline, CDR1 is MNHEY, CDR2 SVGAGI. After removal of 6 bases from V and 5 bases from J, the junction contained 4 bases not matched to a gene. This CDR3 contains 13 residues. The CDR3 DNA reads TGTGCCAGCAGATGGGACAGTTATCAGCCCCAGCATTTT. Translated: CASRWDSYQPQHF.

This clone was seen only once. The CDR3 protein is CATHLGPSTEAFF. DNA of the CDR3: TGTGCCACCCACCTGGGGCCATCCACTGAAGCTTTCTTT. J is TRBJ1-1 and V is TRBV6-5; perhaps TRBD1 as D (5 bases). Germline CDR1 is MNHEY and CDR2 is SVGAGI. V lost 10 bases to trimming and J lost 4 bases, with 16 bases between them. The CDR3 is 13 amino acids.

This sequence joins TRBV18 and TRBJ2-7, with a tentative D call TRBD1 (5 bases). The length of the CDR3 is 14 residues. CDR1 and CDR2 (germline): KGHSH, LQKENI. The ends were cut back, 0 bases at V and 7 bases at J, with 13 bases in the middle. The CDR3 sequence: CASSPPGPTGEQYF. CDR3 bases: TGTGCCAGCTCACCACCGGGGCCTACTGGGGAGCAGTACTTC. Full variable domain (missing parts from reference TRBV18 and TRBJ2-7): NAGVMQNPRHLVRRRGQEARLRCSPMKGHSHVYWYRQLPEEGLKFMVYLQKENIIDESGMPKERFSAEFPKEGPSILRIQQVVRGDSAAYFCASSPPGPTGEQYFGPGTRLTVT.

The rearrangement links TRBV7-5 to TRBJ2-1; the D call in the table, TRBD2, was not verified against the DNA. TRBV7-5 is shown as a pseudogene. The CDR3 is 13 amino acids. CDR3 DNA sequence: TGTGCCATCCCGGGACTTCCCTACAATGAGCAGTTCTTC. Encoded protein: CAIPGLPYNEQFF.

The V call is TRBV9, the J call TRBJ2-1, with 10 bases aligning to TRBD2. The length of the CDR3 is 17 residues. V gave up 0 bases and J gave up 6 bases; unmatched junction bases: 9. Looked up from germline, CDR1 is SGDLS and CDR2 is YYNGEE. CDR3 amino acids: CASSVGREREGINEQFF. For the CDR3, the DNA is TGTGCCAGCAGCGTAGGGAGGGAGCGGGAGGGTATCAATGAGCAGTTCTTC.

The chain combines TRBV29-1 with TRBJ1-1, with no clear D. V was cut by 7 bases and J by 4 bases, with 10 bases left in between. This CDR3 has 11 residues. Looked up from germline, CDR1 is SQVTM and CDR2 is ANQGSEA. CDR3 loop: CSGLVGTEAFF. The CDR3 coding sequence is TGCAGCGGCCTCGTCGGCACTGAAGCTTTCTTT. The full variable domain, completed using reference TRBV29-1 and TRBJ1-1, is SAVISQKPSRDICQRGTSLTIQCQVDSQVTMMFWYRQQPGQSLTLIATANQGSEATYESGFVIDKFPISRPNLTFSTLTVSNMSPEDSSIYLCSGLVGTEAFFGQGTRLTVV.

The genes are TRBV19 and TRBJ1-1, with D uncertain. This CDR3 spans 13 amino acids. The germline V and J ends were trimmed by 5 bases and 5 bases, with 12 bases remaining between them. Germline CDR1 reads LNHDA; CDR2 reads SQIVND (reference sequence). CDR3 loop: CASSSGLLTEAFF. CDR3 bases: TGTGCCAGTAGTTCTGGGCTATTAACTGAAGCTTTCTTT.

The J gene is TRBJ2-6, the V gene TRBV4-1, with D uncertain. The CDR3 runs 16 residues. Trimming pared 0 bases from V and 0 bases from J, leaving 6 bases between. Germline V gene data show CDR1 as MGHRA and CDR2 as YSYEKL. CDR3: CASSQDSISGANVLTF. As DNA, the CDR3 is TGCGCCAGCAGCCAAGACAGTATCTCTGGGGCCAACGTCCTGACTTTC.

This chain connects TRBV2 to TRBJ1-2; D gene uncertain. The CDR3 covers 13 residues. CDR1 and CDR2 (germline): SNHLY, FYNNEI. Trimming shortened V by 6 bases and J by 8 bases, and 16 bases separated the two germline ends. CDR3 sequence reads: CASSPGRDHGYTF. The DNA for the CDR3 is TGTGCCAGCAGCCCGGGGAGGGATCACGGCTACACCTTC.

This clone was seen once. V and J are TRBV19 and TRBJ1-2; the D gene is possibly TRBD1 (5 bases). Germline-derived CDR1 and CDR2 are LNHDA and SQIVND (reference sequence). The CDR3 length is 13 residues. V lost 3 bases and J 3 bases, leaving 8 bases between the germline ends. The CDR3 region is CASSIEGDYGYTF. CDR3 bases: TGTGCCAGTAGTATCGAAGGGGACTATGGCTACACCTTC.

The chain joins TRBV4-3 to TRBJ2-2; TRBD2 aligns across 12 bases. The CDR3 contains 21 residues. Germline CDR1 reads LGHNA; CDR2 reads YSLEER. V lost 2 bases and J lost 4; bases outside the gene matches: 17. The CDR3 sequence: CASSQRSGSLAGGQGTGELFF. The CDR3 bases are TGCGCCAGCAGCCAAAGATCAGGTTCCCTAGCGGGAGGGCAGGGCACCGGGGAGCTGTTTTTT.

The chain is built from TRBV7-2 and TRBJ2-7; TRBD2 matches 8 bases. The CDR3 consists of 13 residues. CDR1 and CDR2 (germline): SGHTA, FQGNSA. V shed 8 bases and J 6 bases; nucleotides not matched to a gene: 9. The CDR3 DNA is TGTGCCAGCTTGGACGGGAGGGCCCCCGAGCAGTACTTC. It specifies CASLDGRAPEQYF.

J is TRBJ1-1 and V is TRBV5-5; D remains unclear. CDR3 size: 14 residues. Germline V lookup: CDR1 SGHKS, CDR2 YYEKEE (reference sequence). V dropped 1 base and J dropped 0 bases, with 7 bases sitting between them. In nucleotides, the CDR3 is TGTGCCAGCAGCTTGCAGTACATGAACACTGAAGCTTTCTTT. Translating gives CASSLQYMNTEAFF.